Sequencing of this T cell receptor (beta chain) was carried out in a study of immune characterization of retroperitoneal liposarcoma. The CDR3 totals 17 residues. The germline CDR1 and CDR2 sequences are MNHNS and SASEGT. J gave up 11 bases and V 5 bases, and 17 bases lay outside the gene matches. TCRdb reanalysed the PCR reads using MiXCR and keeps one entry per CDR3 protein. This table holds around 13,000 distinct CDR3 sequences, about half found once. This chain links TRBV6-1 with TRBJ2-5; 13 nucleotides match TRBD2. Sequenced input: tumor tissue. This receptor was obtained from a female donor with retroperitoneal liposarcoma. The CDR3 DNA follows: TGTGCCAGCAGTTATGAGGGACTAGCGGGACCTTTAGGTGAGCAGTACTTC. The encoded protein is CASSYEGLAGPLGEQYF.